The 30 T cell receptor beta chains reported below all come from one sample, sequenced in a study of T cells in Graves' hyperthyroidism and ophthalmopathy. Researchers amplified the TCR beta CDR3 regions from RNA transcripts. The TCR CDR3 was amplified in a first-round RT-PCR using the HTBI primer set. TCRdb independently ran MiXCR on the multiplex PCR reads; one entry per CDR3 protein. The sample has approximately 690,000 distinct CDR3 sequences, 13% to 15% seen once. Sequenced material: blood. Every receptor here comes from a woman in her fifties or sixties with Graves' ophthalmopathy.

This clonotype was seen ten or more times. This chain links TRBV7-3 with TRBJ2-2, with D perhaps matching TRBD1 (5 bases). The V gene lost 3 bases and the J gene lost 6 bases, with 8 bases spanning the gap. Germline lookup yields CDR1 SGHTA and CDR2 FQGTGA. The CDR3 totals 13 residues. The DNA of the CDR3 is TGTGCCAGCAGCTTCAGGGTCGCCGGGGAGCTGTTTTTT. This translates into CASSFRVAGELFF.

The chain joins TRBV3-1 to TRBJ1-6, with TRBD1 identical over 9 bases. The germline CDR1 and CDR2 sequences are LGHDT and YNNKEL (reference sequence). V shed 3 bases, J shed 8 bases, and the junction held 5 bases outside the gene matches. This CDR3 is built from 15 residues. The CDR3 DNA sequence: TGTGCCAGCAGCCAGGGGACAGGGATAGATTCACCCCTCCACTTT. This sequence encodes CASSQGTGIDSPLHF. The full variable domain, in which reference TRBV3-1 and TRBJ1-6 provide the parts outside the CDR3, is DTAVSQTPKYLVTQMGNDKSIKCEQNLGHDTMYWYKQDSKKFLKIMFSYNNKELIINETVPNRFSPKSPDKAHLNLHINSLELGDSAVYFCASSQGTGIDSPLHFGNGTRLTVT.

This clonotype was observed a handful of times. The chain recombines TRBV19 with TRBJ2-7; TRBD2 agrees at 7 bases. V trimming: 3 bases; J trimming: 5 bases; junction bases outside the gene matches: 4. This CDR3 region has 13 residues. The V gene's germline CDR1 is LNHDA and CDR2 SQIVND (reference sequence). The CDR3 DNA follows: TGTGCCAGTAGTATCGGGCGGGGGAACGAGCAGTACTTC. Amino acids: CASSIGRGNEQYF. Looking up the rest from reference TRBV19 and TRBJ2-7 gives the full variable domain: DGGITQSPKYLFRKEGQNVTLSCEQNLNHDAMYWYRQDPGQGLRLIYYSQIVNDFQKGDIAEGYSVSREKKESFPLTVTSAQKNPTAFYLCASSIGRGNEQYFGPGTRLTVT.

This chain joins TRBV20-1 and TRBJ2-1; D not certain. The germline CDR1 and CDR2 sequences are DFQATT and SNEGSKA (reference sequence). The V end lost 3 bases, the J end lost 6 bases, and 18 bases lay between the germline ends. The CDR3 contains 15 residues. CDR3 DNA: TGCAGTGCTAGTCAAGCTCCCCCCCTCCTCAATGAGCAGTTCTTC. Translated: CSASQAPPLLNEQFF.

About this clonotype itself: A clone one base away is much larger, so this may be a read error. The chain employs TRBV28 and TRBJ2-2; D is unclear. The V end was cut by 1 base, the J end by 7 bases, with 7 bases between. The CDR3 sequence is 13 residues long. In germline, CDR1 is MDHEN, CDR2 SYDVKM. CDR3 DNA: TGTGCCAGCAGTTTATCCAGTCACGGGGAGCTGTTTTTT. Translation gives CASSLSSHGELFF.

CDR3 protein: CASSLFLVAGVSHEQFF. The CDR3 bases are TGTGCCAGCAGTTTATTCTTGGTGGCGGGAGTAAGTCATGAGCAGTTCTTC. The chain links TRBV28 to TRBJ2-1; 7 positions agree with TRBD2. With 1 base clipped from V and 8 bases from J, the junction kept 14 bases outside the gene matches. Germline V gene data show CDR1 as MDHEN and CDR2 as SYDVKM. This CDR3 has 17 residues.

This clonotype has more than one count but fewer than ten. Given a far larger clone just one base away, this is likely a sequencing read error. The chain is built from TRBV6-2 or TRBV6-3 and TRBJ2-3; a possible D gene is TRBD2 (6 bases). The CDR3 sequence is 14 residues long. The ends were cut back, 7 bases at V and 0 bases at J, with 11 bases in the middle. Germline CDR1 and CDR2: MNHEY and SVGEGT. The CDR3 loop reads CASNPGLSTDTQYF. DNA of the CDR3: TGTGCCAGCAATCCCGGACTAAGCACAGATACGCAGTATTTT.

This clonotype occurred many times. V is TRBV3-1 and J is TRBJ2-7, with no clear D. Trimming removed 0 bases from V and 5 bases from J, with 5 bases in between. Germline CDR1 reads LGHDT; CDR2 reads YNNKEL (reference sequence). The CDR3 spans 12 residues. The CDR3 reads CASSQDYDEQYF. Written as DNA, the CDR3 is TGTGCCAGCAGCCAAGATTATGACGAGCAGTACTTC.

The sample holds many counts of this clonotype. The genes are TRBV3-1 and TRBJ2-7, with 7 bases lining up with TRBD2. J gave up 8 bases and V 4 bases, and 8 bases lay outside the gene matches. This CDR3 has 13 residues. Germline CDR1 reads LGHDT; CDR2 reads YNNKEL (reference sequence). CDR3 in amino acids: CASSREGLSKQYF. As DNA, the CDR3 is TGTGCCAGCAGCCGGGAGGGGTTGAGTAAGCAGTACTTC.

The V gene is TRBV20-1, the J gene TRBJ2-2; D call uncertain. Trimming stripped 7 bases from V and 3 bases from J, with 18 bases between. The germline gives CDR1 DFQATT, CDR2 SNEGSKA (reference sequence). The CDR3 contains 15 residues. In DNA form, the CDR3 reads TGCAGTGTGTCCGAAAGGGCCCCGGACACCGGGGAGCTGTTTTTT. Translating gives CSVSERAPDTGELFF.

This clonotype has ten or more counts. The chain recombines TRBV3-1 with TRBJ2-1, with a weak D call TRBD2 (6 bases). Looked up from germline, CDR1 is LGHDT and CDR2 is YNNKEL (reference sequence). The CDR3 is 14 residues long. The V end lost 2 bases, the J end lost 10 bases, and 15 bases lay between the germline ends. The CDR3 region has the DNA TGTGCCAGCAGCCAACCTGGAGGGCAGGCCGAGCAGTTCTTC. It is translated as CASSQPGGQAEQFF.

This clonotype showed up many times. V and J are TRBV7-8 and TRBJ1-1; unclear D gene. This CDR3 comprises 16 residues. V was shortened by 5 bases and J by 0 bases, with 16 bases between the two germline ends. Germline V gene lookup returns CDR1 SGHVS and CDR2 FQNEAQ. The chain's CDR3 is CASSVLPQGLNTEAFF. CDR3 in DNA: TGTGCCAGCAGCGTACTACCCCAAGGCCTGAACACTGAAGCTTTCTTT. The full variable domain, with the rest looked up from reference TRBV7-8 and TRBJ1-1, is GAGVSQSPRYKVAKRGQDVALRCDPISGHVSLFWYQQALGQGPEFLTYFQNEAQLDKSGLPSDRFFAERPEGSVSTLKIQRTQQEDSAVYLCASSVLPQGLNTEAFFGQGTRLTVV.

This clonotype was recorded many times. The CDR3 loop is CASSPQTPNSYEQYF. CDR3 DNA sequence: TGTGCCAGCAGCCCGCAAACCCCCAACTCCTACGAGCAGTACTTC. The J gene is TRBJ2-7, the V gene TRBV7-9; D gene unclear. Trimming removed 5 bases from V and 0 bases from J, with 14 bases in between. CDR3 length: 15 amino acids. The germline V gene encodes CDR1 SEHNR and CDR2 FQNEAQ (reference sequence).

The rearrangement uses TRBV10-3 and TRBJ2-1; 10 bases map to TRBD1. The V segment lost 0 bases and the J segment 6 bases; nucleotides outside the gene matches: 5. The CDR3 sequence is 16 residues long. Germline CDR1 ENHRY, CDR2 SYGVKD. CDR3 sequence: CAISESGRTGGNEQFF. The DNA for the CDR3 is TGTGCCATCAGTGAGTCGGGGAGGACAGGGGGCAATGAGCAGTTCTTC.

The CDR3 protein is CSARRDRGFVDQPQHF. DNA for the CDR3: TGCAGTGCTCGCCGGGACAGGGGTTTCGTAGATCAGCCCCAGCATTTT. This chain joins TRBV20-1 and TRBJ1-5; 10 positions agree with TRBD1. The V gene end was trimmed by 5 bases and the J gene end by 5 bases; junction bases not matched to a gene: 12. Germline V gene lookup returns CDR1 DFQATT and CDR2 SNEGSKA (reference sequence). There are 16 residues in the CDR3.

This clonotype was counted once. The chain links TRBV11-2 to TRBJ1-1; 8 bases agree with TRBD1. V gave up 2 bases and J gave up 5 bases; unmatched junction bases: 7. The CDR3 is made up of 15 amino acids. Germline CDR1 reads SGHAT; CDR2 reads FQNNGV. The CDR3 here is CASSLMRTGMTEAFF. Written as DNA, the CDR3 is TGTGCCAGCAGCTTAATGAGGACAGGGATGACTGAAGCTTTCTTT.

As DNA, the CDR3 is TGTGCCAGCAGCCCACCTAGCGGGAGCTCTTTGGATGAGCAGTTCTTC. Translated: CASSPPSGSSLDEQFF. V is TRBV7-9 and J is TRBJ2-1; TRBD2 matches at 10 bases. Per germline, CDR1 SEHNR and CDR2 FQNEAQ (reference sequence). The CDR3 length is 16 residues. Unmatched junction bases numbered 12, after V lost 5 bases and J lost 8 bases.

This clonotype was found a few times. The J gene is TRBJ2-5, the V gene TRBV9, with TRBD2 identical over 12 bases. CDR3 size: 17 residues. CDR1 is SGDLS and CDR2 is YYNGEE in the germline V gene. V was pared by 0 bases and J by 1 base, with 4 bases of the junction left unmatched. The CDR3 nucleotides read TGTGCCAGCAGCGTAGAGGGACTAGCGGGTACCCAAGAGACCCAGTACTTC. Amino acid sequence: CASSVEGLAGTQETQYF.

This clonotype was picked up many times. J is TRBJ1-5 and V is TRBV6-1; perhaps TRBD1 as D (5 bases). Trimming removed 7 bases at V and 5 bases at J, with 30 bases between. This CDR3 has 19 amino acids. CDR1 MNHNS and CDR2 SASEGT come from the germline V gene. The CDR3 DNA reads TGTGCCAGCATACCTGCCTTAAGCCGGGGCCGCAGCCCTGATCAGCCCCAGCATTTT. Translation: CASIPALSRGRSPDQPQHF.

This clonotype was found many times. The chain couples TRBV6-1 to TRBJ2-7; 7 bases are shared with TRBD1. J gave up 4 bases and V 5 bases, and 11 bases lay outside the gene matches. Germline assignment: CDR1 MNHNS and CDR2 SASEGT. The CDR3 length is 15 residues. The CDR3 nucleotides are TGTGCCAGCAGTACTTCCGGGACAGTATTATACGAGCAGTACTTC. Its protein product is CASSTSGTVLYEQYF.

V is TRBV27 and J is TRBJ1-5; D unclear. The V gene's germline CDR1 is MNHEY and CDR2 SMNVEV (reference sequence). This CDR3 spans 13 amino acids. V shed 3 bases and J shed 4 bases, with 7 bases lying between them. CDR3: CASSFIPNQPQHF. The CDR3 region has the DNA TGTGCCAGCAGTTTTATCCCAAATCAGCCCCAGCATTTT.

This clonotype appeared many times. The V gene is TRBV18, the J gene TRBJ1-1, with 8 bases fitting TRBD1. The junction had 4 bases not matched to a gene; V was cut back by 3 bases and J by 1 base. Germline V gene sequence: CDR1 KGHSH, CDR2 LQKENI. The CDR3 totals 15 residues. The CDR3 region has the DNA TGTGCCAGCTCACCGAAAGGGACAGGGAACACTGAAGCTTTCTTT. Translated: CASSPKGTGNTEAFF.

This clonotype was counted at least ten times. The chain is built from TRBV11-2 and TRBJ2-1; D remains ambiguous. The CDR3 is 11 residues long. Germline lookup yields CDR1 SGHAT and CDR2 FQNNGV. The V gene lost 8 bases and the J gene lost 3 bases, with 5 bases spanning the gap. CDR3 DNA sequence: TGTGCCAGCGGACGCTACAATGAGCAGTTCTTC. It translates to CASGRYNEQFF. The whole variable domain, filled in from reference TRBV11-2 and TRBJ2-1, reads EAGVAQSPRYKIIEKRQSVAFWCNPISGHATLYWYQQILGQGPKLLIQFQNNGVVDDSQLPKDRFSAERLKGVDSTLKIQPAKLEDSAVYLCASGRYNEQFFGPGTRLTVL.

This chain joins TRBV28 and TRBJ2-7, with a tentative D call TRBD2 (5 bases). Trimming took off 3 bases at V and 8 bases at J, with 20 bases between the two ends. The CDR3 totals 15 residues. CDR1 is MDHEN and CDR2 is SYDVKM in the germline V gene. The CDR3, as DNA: TGTGCCAGCAGTTTGGGTAGGCCGGGATTGCAGAAGCAGTACTTC. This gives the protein CASSLGRPGLQKQYF.

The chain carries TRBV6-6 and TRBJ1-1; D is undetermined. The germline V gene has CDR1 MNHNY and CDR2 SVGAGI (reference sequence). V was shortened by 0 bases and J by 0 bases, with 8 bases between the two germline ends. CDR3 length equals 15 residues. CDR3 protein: CASSYSGVLNTEAFF. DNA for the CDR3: TGTGCCAGCAGTTACTCTGGGGTTCTGAACACTGAAGCTTTCTTT.

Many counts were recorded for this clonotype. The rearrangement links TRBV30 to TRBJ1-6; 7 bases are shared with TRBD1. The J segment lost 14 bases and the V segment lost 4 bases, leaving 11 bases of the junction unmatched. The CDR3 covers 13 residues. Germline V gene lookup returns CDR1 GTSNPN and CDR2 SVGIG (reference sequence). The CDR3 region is CAWTGTGQGALHF. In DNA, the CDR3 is TGTGCCTGGACCGGGACTGGCCAGGGGGCCCTCCACTTT.

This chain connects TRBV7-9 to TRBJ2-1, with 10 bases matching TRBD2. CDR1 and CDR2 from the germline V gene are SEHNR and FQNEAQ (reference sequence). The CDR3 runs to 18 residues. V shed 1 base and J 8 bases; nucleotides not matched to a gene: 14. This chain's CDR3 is CASSLGLEASGSPDEQFF. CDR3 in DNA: TGTGCCAGCAGCTTAGGACTCGAGGCTAGCGGGAGTCCCGATGAGCAGTTCTTC.

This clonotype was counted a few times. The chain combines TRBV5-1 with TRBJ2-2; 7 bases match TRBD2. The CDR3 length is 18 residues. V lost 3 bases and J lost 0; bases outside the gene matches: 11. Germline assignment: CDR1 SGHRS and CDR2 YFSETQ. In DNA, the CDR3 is TGCGCCAGCAGCTCGGGACTAACCGGGACCACGAACACCGGGGAGCTGTTTTTT. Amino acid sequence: CASSSGLTGTTNTGELFF.

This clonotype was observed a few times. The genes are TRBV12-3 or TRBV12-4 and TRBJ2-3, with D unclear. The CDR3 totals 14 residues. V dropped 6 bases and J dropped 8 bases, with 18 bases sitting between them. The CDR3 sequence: CASSSPRRSGTQYF. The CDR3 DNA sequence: TGTGCCAGCAGCTCCCCTAGACGGTCAGGTACGCAGTATTTT.

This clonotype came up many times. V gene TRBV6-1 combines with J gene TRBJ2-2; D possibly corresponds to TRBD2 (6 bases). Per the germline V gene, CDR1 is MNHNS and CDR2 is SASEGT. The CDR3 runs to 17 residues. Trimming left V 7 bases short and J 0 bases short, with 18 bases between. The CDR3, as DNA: TGTGCCAGCATTAGATCGACCGGCGGGGCGAACACCGGGGAGCTGTTTTTT. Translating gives CASIRSTGGANTGELFF.